This entry lists 19 T cell receptor beta chains sequenced from one sample in a study of blood T cell repertoires in COVID-19. Libraries were prepared by immunoSEQ multiplex PCR; TCRdb keeps only in-frame clonotypes and omits some of them. Of some 69,000 clones in the sample, 80% to 85% were seen once. The sequenced sample was peripheral blood. The receptors stem from a woman aged 60-70 years with acute or convalescent COVID-19.

This clone was observed a single time. The genes are TRBV10-3 and TRBJ1-1; 7 positions agree with TRBD1. From germline, CDR1 is ENHRY and CDR2 SYGVKD. V shed 5 bases and J 11 bases; nucleotides not matched to a gene: 8. The CDR3 consists of 12 residues. In DNA form, the CDR3 reads TGTGCCATCAGTACCGACAGGGTGCGTGCTTTCTTT. Translating it yields CAISTDRVRAFF.

V usage is TRBV4-2 and J usage is TRBJ1-2; D is perhaps TRBD1 (6 bases). This CDR3 comprises 14 residues. The V end was cut by 4 bases, the J end by 4 bases, with 13 bases between. Per germline, CDR1 LGHNA and CDR2 YNFKEQ. This CDR3 is CASSPLDSFYGYTF. In DNA, the CDR3 is TGTGCCAGCAGCCCTCTGGACAGTTTCTATGGCTACACCTTC.

The chain couples TRBV11-2 to TRBJ2-7; D possibly corresponds to TRBD1 (5 bases). The CDR3 spans 17 residues. CDR1 is SGHAT and CDR2 is FQNNGV in the germline V gene. With 3 bases removed from V and 0 bases from J, the gap between germline ends came to 18 bases. CDR3 sequence: CASSFLGVTTGSYEQYF. CDR3 sequence (DNA): TGTGCCAGCAGCTTCCTAGGCGTGACAACAGGCTCCTACGAGCAGTACTTC.

The chain employs TRBV6-5 and TRBJ2-1; D perhaps matches TRBD1 (5 bases). Germline lookup yields CDR1 MNHEY and CDR2 SVGAGI. V was clipped by 11 bases and J by 4 bases, with 15 bases between them. CDR3 length: 13 residues. The chain's CDR3 is CAEGEPVYNEQFF. The CDR3 nucleotides are TGTGCCGAAGGGGAACCAGTTTACAATGAGCAGTTCTTC.

This chain uses TRBV10-3 with TRBJ1-4; D perhaps matches TRBD1 (6 bases). The CDR3 contains 13 residues. V was pared by 6 bases and J by 5 bases, with 10 bases between. Germline CDR1 is ENHRY and CDR2 is SYGVKD. The CDR3 region is CAIRDSMNEKLFF. As DNA, the CDR3 is TGTGCCATCAGGGACAGTATGAATGAAAAACTGTTTTTT.

A note on this clone: Distinct nucleotide sequences in the sample also encode this CDR3. J is TRBJ2-2 and V is TRBV12-3 or TRBV12-4; D unclear. The CDR3 has 13 amino acids. V shed 3 bases and J shed 3 bases, with 5 bases lying between them. This chain's CDR3 is CASSFSDTGELFF. In DNA form, the CDR3 reads TGTGCCAGCAGTTTTTCGGACACCGGGGAGCTGTTTTTT.

This clone showed up just once. V and J are TRBV7-9 and TRBJ2-5, with a weak D call TRBD1 (5 bases). In germline, CDR1 is SEHNR, CDR2 FQNEAQ (reference sequence). This CDR3 comprises 16 residues. The V end was cut by 1 base, the J end by 0 bases, with 12 bases between. In nucleotides, the CDR3 is TGTGCCAGCAGCTTAGGACGATCGACAGACCAAGAGACCCAGTACTTC. This sequence encodes CASSLGRSTDQETQYF.

The chain links TRBV20-1 to TRBJ2-1, with 8 bases fitting TRBD2. This CDR3 region has 15 residues. J lost 4 bases, V lost 3 bases, and 8 bases had no gene match. Germline V gene sequence: CDR1 DFQATT, CDR2 SNEGSKA (reference sequence). Written as DNA, the CDR3 is TGCAGTGCTAGTCAGCGGACTAGCATATACAATGAGCAGTTCTTC. This codes for CSASQRTSIYNEQFF.

This chain joins TRBV18 and TRBJ2-1; 10 nucleotides agree with TRBD2. CDR3 size: 16 residues. V was clipped by 2 bases and J by 2 bases; unmatched bases: 3. Germline CDR1 and CDR2: KGHSH and LQKENI. CDR3 amino acids: CASSPITSGAYNEQFF. CDR3 nucleotide sequence: TGTGCCAGCTCACCAATAACTAGCGGGGCCTACAATGAGCAGTTCTTC.

For the CDR3, the DNA is TGTGCCAGCAGCCCCAGGATGTACGGGGTCATGAACACTGAAGCTTTCTTT. Encoded protein: CASSPRMYGVMNTEAFF. The rearrangement uses TRBV7-2 and TRBJ1-1; D gene uncertain. Germline CDR1 reads SGHTA; CDR2 reads FQGNSA. The CDR3 sequence is 17 residues long. The ends were cut back, 5 bases at V and 0 bases at J, with 19 bases in the middle.

The chain recombines TRBV5-6 with TRBJ2-2; 10 positions agree with TRBD1. The CDR3 totals 16 residues. Germline CDR1 SGHDT, CDR2 YYEEEE. Unmatched junction bases numbered 8, after V lost 4 bases and J lost 5 bases. The DNA for the CDR3 is TGTGCCAGCAGCGAAGAGACAGGGGGCGCAACCGGGGAGCTGTTTTTT. This sequence encodes CASSEETGGATGELFF.

The V and J genes are TRBV30 and TRBJ1-1; D is unresolved. This CDR3 is built from 14 residues. Looked up from germline, CDR1 is GTSNPN and CDR2 is SVGIG (reference sequence). V lost 2 bases to trimming and J lost 1 base, with 11 bases between them. The CDR3 DNA sequence: TGTGCCTGGAGTCTCCAAGGAGGGAACACTGAAGCTTTCTTT. It yields the protein CAWSLQGGNTEAFF.

J is TRBJ1-1 and V is TRBV27; TRBD1 matches at 9 bases. CDR1 MNHEY and CDR2 SMNVEV come from the germline V gene (reference sequence). The CDR3 sequence is 14 residues long. J was trimmed by 1 base and V by 5 bases; bases with no gene match: 2. Here the CDR3 reads CASSVDRGNTEAFF. In DNA form, the CDR3 reads TGTGCCAGCAGTGTGGACAGGGGGAACACTGAAGCTTTCTTT.

This clone was found a few times. The chain uses TRBV2 and TRBJ2-2; 7 bases match TRBD1. Germline values: CDR1 SNHLY, CDR2 FYNNEI. Trimming removed 6 bases from V and 0 bases from J; junction bases left unmatched: 4. The CDR3 extends over 15 amino acids. The CDR3 loop reads CASSRQGTNTGELFF. The CDR3 region has the DNA TGTGCCAGCAGCAGACAGGGCACGAACACCGGGGAGCTGTTTTTT.

This sequence joins TRBV5-1 and TRBJ2-7; D might be TRBD2 (6 bases). Germline V gene sequence: CDR1 SGHRS, CDR2 YFSETQ. The CDR3 has 15 residues. The V gene lost 0 bases and the J gene lost 6 bases, with 16 bases spanning the gap. The chain's CDR3 is CASSLVRGKVGEQYF. The CDR3 region has the DNA TGCGCCAGCAGCTTGGTCCGCGGGAAAGTGGGCGAGCAGTACTTC.

The chain couples TRBV19 to TRBJ2-4, with D possibly matching TRBD1 (5 bases). Germline V gives CDR1 LNHDA, CDR2 SQIVND (reference sequence). Trimming cost V 5 bases and J 0 bases, with 11 bases left between them. This CDR3 comprises 15 residues. CDR3 bases: TGTGCCAGTAGTGGGGCAGGGATAGCCAAAAACATTCAGTACTTC. This codes for CASSGAGIAKNIQYF.

The rearrangement links TRBV18 to TRBJ2-3; tentative D call: TRBD2 (6 bases). V gave up 0 bases and J gave up 1 base, with 14 bases separating them. The CDR3 consists of 17 residues. CDR1 KGHSH and CDR2 LQKENI come from the germline V gene. This chain's CDR3 is CASSPPRQGGGTDTQYF. DNA of the CDR3: TGTGCCAGCTCACCACCGAGGCAGGGAGGTGGCACAGATACGCAGTATTTT.

The CDR3 reads CATSRQERDEKLFF. As DNA, the CDR3 is TGTGCCACTTCCCGACAGGAACGGGATGAAAAACTGTTTTTT. The J gene is TRBJ1-4, the V gene TRBV6-8; tentative D call: TRBD1 (6 bases). The germline gives CDR1 MNHGY, CDR2 SAAAGT. Trimming removed 10 bases at V and 6 bases at J, with 18 bases between. The CDR3 is 14 amino acids.

The J gene is TRBJ2-7, the V gene TRBV15; tentatively, D is TRBD2 (6 bases). Trimming took off 8 bases at V and 2 bases at J, with 16 bases between the two ends. The germline V gene has CDR1 LNHNV and CDR2 YYDKDF (reference sequence). CDR3 length: 14 amino acids. The CDR3 spells CATSGGKEAYEQYF. Written as DNA, the CDR3 is TGTGCCACCTCCGGAGGGAAAGAAGCCTACGAGCAGTACTTC.